Included here is one T cell receptor beta chain sequence, with context. Antigen: not known. J lost 2 bases, V lost 4 bases, and 10 bases had no gene match. Germline values: CDR1 SGHRS, CDR2 YFSETQ. This CDR3 is built from 17 residues. Unique molecular identifiers were incorporated into the prepared TCRbeta library. TCRdb itself ran the PCR reads through MiXCR, one entry per CDR3 protein. The table has roughly 310,000 distinct CDR3 sequences, roughly 21% seen once. These data come from a study of T-cell reconstitution after alpha-beta-depleted transplantation in children. The study's findings and limits: Approximately two months post-transplant, alpha-beta T cells reportedly originated from several hundred expanded graft clones.

Sequenced here: PBMCs, mostly from graft donor cells, sampled 180 days after TCRalphabeta/CD19-depleted stem cell transplant. The sequence was obtained from a male patient aged 10-17 years who had a stem cell transplant for acute lymphoblastic leukemia, so the T cells may come from the graft donor. This chain links TRBV5-1 with TRBJ2-7, with 12 bases that match TRBD2. In DNA form, the CDR3 reads TGCGCCAGCAGCCTGATGGGACTAGCGGGCGCAGCCTACGAGCAGTACTTC. It yields the protein CASSLMGLAGAAYEQYF.